The clone carrying this T cell receptor (beta chain) showed up just once. Only in-frame clones appear in the TCRdb table, and some are missing; sequencing was by immunoSEQ multiplex PCR. This sample has a few hundred thousand clones, with 85% to 90% found just once. The CDR3 spans 15 residues. The trim removed 2 bases at V and 1 base at J, leaving 4 bases unmatched. The germline CDR1 and CDR2 sequences are SGHKS and YYEKEE (reference sequence). The sample comes from a study of blood T cell repertoires in COVID-19. Each recovered donor of Cohort 3 presented with two negative PCRs, clearance, or symptom resolution.

The chain employs TRBV5-5 and TRBJ2-7; TRBD1 matches at 9 bases. This TCR was recovered from a woman aged 50 to 65 who had recovered from COVID-19. Sequencing input: PBMCs or T cells enriched from blood (not recorded which). The CDR3 loop reads CASSLGTGFSYEQYF. DNA of the CDR3: TGTGCCAGCAGCTTAGGGACAGGGTTTTCCTACGAGCAGTACTTC.